The 4 T cell receptor beta chains given below trace back to one sample, sequenced in a study of T cell responses to AZD1222 COVID-19 vaccine. This table comes from immunoSEQ multiplex PCR, and its TCRdb copy is limited to in-frame clones, with some not included. The profile shows approximately 120,000 clones, approximately 85% of them singletons. The source was peripheral blood, collected 28 days after the second AZD1222 dose. The receptors were sampled from an adult who received the AZD1222 COVID-19 vaccine.

DNA of the CDR3: TGTGCCAGCAGTTACCGAGGTAACGCCTACGAGCAGTACTTC. The encoded protein is CASSYRGNAYEQYF. V is TRBV6-5 and J is TRBJ2-7; D is ambiguous. CDR3 size: 14 residues. V lost 2 bases, J lost 2 bases, and 10 bases lay in between. Germline CDR1 reads MNHEY; CDR2 reads SVGAGI.

CDR3 DNA sequence: TGCGCCAGCAGCTCCGAGCGGGCCCCCTACAATGAGCAGTTCTTC. Residues: CASSSERAPYNEQFF. This chain uses TRBV5-1 with TRBJ2-1; maybe TRBD2 (6 bases). CDR1 is SGHRS, CDR2 YFSETQ, per germline. The CDR3 runs to 15 residues. Trimming removed 3 bases at V and 2 bases at J, with 12 bases between.

V and J are TRBV9 and TRBJ2-7; possibly TRBD1 for D (6 bases). The CDR3 is made up of 13 amino acids. V gave up 4 bases and J gave up 4 bases, with 12 bases separating them. Per germline, CDR1 SGDLS and CDR2 YYNGEE. The DNA for the CDR3 is TGTGCCAGCAGCATAGGGGGAGTTTACGAGCAGTACTTC. This translates into CASSIGGVYEQYF. Complete variable domain (other parts from reference TRBV9 and TRBJ2-7): DSGVTQTPKHLITATGQRVTLRCSPRSGDLSVYWYQQSLDQGLQFLIQYYNGEERAKGNILERFSAQQFPDLHSELNLSSLELGDSALYFCASSIGGVYEQYFGPGTRLTVT.

Of note for this clone: Other nucleotide sequences from this sample produce the same CDR3. V is TRBV5-1 and J is TRBJ1-5; D remains ambiguous. V lost 0 bases to trimming and J lost 2 bases, with 6 bases between them. CDR1 and CDR2 (germline): SGHRS, YFSETQ. The CDR3 extends over 14 amino acids. This CDR3 reads CASSLVGGNQPQHF. CDR3 bases: TGCGCCAGCAGCTTGGTTGGTGGCAATCAGCCCCAGCATTTT.